A selection of T cell receptor beta chains follows, all from one sample in a study of blood T cell repertoires in COVID-19. The repertoire was sequenced with immunoSEQ multiplex PCR; TCRdb's copy has only in-frame clones and lacks some. The sample records 300,000 to 400,000 clones, about nine tenths being singletons. What was sequenced was peripheral blood. The origin of the receptors is a woman in her 70s with COVID-19, enrolled during active disease. The CDR3 runs from the conserved cysteine through the conserved F or W. Each record gives: D gene, J gene, V gene, clone size, CDR3 DNA, CDR3 protein. D genes are given only for firm matches. Size tells how often a clone was seen (once, few, many) or the class of an expanded clone, and some rows leave it out.

- TRBJ1-1 TRBV3-1/TRBV3-2 once TGTGCCAGCAGAGGCCTAGACAGTAACACTGAAGCTTTCTTT CASRGLDSNTEAFF
TRBD2 TRBJ2-1 TRBV5-1 - TGCGCCAGCAGCTTGGACCTAGCGGGGGGCAATGAGCAGTTCTTC CASSLDLAGGNEQFF
- TRBJ1-1 TRBV5-1 few TGCGCCAGCAGCTTGGCCTCGAGCATGAACACTGAAGCTTTCTTT CASSLASSMNTEAFF
TRBD1 TRBJ1-4 TRBV19 - TGTGCCAGTAGTTCAAGGGACAGGGCTCGTGAAAAACTGTTTTTT CASSSRDRAREKLFF
TRBD1 TRBJ2-7 TRBV3-1/TRBV3-2 - TGTGCCAGCAGCCCTGGACAGGGTACGCGCGAGCAGTACTTC CASSPGQGTREQYF
- TRBJ1-3 TRBV30 - TGTGCCTGGAGTTCTTGGGAGGTAATCTCTGGAAACACCATATATTTT CAWSSWEVISGNTIYF
- TRBJ1-2 TRBV5-1 - TGCGCCAGCAGTCTCACGGGAGGCTACACCTTC CASSLTGGYTF
- TRBJ1-5 TRBV9 - TGTGCCAGCGGGTGTTTGCGGACACACCGCTTCGGCAATCAGCCCCAGCATTTT CASGCLRTHRFGNQPQHF
- TRBJ1-1 TRBV2 - TGTGCCAGCAGCCCTAACAGCGGCACTGAAGCTTTCTTT CASSPNSGTEAFF
TRBD2 TRBJ2-5 TRBV4-2 - TGTGCCAGCAGCCAAGAGGAGCGGGGGGGCCAAGAGACCCAGTACTTC CASSQEERGGQETQYF
- TRBJ1-5 TRBV4-3 - TGCGCCAGCAGCCAAGGAGTAACAGGAGATAGCAATCAGCCCCAGCATTTT CASSQGVTGDSNQPQHF
TRBD1 TRBJ1-2 TRBV29-1 - TGCAGCGTTGAAGATGGACAGGGACTCTTCTATGGCTACACCTTC CSVEDGQGLFYGYTF
TRBD2 TRBJ2-3 TRBV9 - TGTGCCAGCAGTAGCGGGGGGAAAGATACGCAGTATTTT CASSSGGKDTQYF
TRBD1 TRBJ1-3 TRBV3-1/TRBV3-2 few TGTGCCAGCAGAAGGGGACAGGGGGCAAACACCATATATTTT CASRRGQGANTIYF
- TRBJ2-7 TRBV5-1 - TGCGCCAGCAGCCCCATGACGGGAGCCCTCTCCTACGAGCAGTACTTC CASSPMTGALSYEQYF
TRBD1 TRBJ1-1 TRBV29-1 once TGCAGCGTCCGGAGATCTACAGGGGAAGGCACTGAAGCTTTCTTT CSVRRSTGEGTEAFF
- TRBJ1-5 TRBV7-2 - TGTGCCAGCAGCTTAGCACTCCTTAGCAATCAGCCCCAGCATTTT CASSLALLSNQPQHF
TRBD1 TRBJ1-2 TRBV24-1 - TGTGCCACCAGTGCCCCGGACAGGGGCTATGGCTACACCTTC CATSAPDRGYGYTF
- TRBJ1-1 TRBV29-1 - TGCAGCGTTGTTGGGGCCGGTGAAGCTTTCTTT CSVVGAGEAFF
- TRBJ1-2 TRBV28 - TGTGCCAGCACTCCGCCAGGGTACTATGGCTACACCTTC CASTPPGYYGYTF
TRBD1 TRBJ2-1 TRBV19 - TGTGCCAGTGGACAGGGGGCAGCCTACAATGAGCAGTTCTTC CASGQGAAYNEQFF
- TRBJ1-2 TRBV4-2 - TGTGCCAGCAGCCGGGACGGGAGCTATGGCTACACCTTC CASSRDGSYGYTF
TRBD1 TRBJ1-1 TRBV6-5 - TGTGCCAGCAGTTACAGGGGGACAGTGAACACTGAAGCTTTCTTT CASSYRGTVNTEAFF
- TRBJ1-5 TRBV12-3/TRBV12-4 - TGTGCCAGCAGTGCAACAGTGGATCAGCCCCAGCATTTT CASSATVDQPQHF
- TRBJ1-5 TRBV29-1 - TGCAGCGTTGAAGGAGCTTTTGGTCAGCCCCAGCATTTT CSVEGAFGQPQHF
- TRBJ2-4 TRBV6-6 - TGTGCCACCCTGCCCGGGGAGAGGGCCAAAAACATTCAGTACTTC CATLPGERAKNIQYF
TRBD1 TRBJ1-1 TRBV10-2 - TGCGCCAGCGGGACAGGGGGCGTCAGCACTGAAGCTTTCTTT CASGTGGVSTEAFF
TRBD2 TRBJ2-3 TRBV7-3 once TGTGCCAGCAGTCGAAACCCGACTAGCGGGGGGAGCACAGATACGCAGTATTTT CASSRNPTSGGSTDTQYF
- TRBJ1-3 TRBV30 - TGTGCCTGGAACACTGGAAACACCATATATTTT CAWNTGNTIYF
- TRBJ1-2 TRBV6-6 - TGTGCCAGCAGCCTCGACAGGACGTATGGCTACACCTTC CASSLDRTYGYTF
- TRBJ2-7 TRBV2 - TGTGCCAGCAGTGAAGCGCAGAGCGGGTTTTACGAGCAGTACTTC CASSEAQSGFYEQYF
TRBD2 TRBJ2-2 TRBV7-8 - TGTGCCAGCAGGATAGAGGCGGGGGGACACACCGGGGAGCTGTTTTTT CASRIEAGGHTGELFF
- TRBJ1-5 TRBV6-2/TRBV6-3 - TGTGCCAGCAGTTACTCAAGGGCCCGGGGAGGTCAGCCCCAGCATTTT CASSYSRARGGQPQHF
TRBD1 TRBJ1-1 TRBV10-3 - TGTGCCATCAGCGGGACAGGGAAAGACACTGAAGCTTTCTTT CAISGTGKDTEAFF
- TRBJ1-2 TRBV20-1 - TGCAGCGCAAGACAGGCCTATGGCTACACCTTC CSARQAYGYTF
- TRBJ1-2 TRBV19 - TGTGCCAGTACCCCGGGATGGGTATTGGGTTCGAACTACACCTTC CASTPGWVLGSNYTF
- TRBJ1-1 TRBV30 - TGTGCCTGGAGCGTGCGGTTCCAGACTGAAGCTTTCTTT CAWSVRFQTEAFF
TRBD2 TRBJ2-7 TRBV2 - TGTGCCAGCAGACAGAGCGGGGGGGCGAACGAGCAGTACTTC CASRQSGGANEQYF
- TRBJ1-2 TRBV10-3 - TGTGCCAACGCATATTCGGTGGACTATGGCTACACCTTC CANAYSVDYGYTF
- TRBJ2-7 TRBV6-5 few TGTGCCAGCAGTTACCAAGGGGGCTACGAGCAGTACTTC CASSYQGGYEQYF
- TRBJ1-1 TRBV9 once TGTGCCAGCTCGAGAGGCTCAGCGAACACTGAAGCTTTCTTT CASSRGSANTEAFF
- TRBJ1-2 TRBV30 few TGTGCCTGGAGTCCCTACTCACAGGGAACTGGAGGCTACACCTTC CAWSPYSQGTGGYTF
- TRBJ1-3 TRBV18 - TGTGCCAGCTCTCCCGGCGACAGTTTCTCTGGAAACACCATATATTTT CASSPGDSFSGNTIYF
TRBD1 TRBJ1-2 TRBV6-2/TRBV6-3 - TGTGCCAGCAGTCACCGGGACAGTGCTGCTAACTATGGCTACACCTTC CASSHRDSAANYGYTF
TRBD2 TRBJ2-5 TRBV20-1 - TGCAGTGCTAGTTCTAGCGGGGGACTCCGGGAGACCCAGTACTTC CSASSSGGLRETQYF
TRBD1 TRBJ1-1 TRBV11-2 - TGTGCCAGCAGCCTCGCGACAGGGAGAGCTTTCTTT CASSLATGRAFF
- TRBJ1-1 TRBV6-5 - TGTGCCAGCAGAGCGGTGGCAGGGAACACTGAAGCTTTCTTT CASRAVAGNTEAFF
- TRBJ2-7 TRBV24-1 - TGTGCCACCAGTGACACAGGGCGGGAGCAGTACTTC CATSDTGREQYF
- TRBJ1-5 TRBV18 - TGTGCCAGCTCACCTATGGGAGATCAGCCCCAGCATTTT CASSPMGDQPQHF